Shown below are 3 T cell receptor beta chains from a single sample sequenced in a study of control samples from healthy donors and cancer patients. Here immunoSEQ multiplex PCR was the method, and the copy in TCRdb shows in-frame clones only, minus some. The sample shows about 190,000 clones, roughly nine tenths of them seen only once. Specimen: blood. Source of these receptors: a man under 40 in good health.

V gene TRBV19 combines with J gene TRBJ1-1; no firm D call. This CDR3 has 14 residues. The germline V and J ends were trimmed by 4 bases and 1 base, with 10 bases remaining between them. CDR1 is LNHDA and CDR2 is SQIVND in the germline V gene (reference sequence). CDR3 bases: TGTGCCAGTAGTAGGCTTTCGGGGAACACTGAAGCTTTCTTT. This encodes CASSRLSGNTEAFF. Full variable domain (missing parts from reference TRBV19 and TRBJ1-1): DGGITQSPKYLFRKEGQNVTLSCEQNLNHDAMYWYRQDPGQGLRLIYYSQIVNDFQKGDIAEGYSVSREKKESFPLTVTSAQKNPTAFYLCASSRLSGNTEAFFGQGTRLTVV.

This clone has only one observation. The CDR3 region is CASSSLDRTGFSGANVLTF. In nucleotides, the CDR3 is TGTGCCAGCAGCTCACTTGACAGGACGGGGTTTTCTGGGGCCAACGTCCTGACTTTC. The rearrangement joins TRBV5-4 to TRBJ2-6; D might be TRBD1 (6 bases). The CDR3 consists of 19 residues. From germline, CDR1 is SGHNT and CDR2 YYREEE (reference sequence). Trimming removed 3 bases at V and 1 base at J, with 20 bases between.

The chain joins TRBV15 to TRBJ2-6, with 7 bases identical to TRBD2. The CDR3 is 19 amino acids. Germline trimming cut 0 bases from V and 0 bases from J; bases unmatched to any gene: 8. The germline gives CDR1 LNHNV, CDR2 YYDKDF (reference sequence). The CDR3 region is CATSRDRRGGTSGANVLTF. In nucleotides, the CDR3 is TGTGCCACCAGCAGAGATCGTCGCGGGGGAACCTCTGGGGCCAACGTCCTGACTTTC. The variable domain in full, completed from reference TRBV15 and TRBJ2-6, reads DAMVIQNPRYQVTQFGKPVTLSCSQTLNHNVMYWYQQKSSQAPKLLFHYYDKDFNNEADTPDNFQSRRPNTSFCFLDIRSPGLGDTAMYLCATSRDRRGGTSGANVLTFGAGSRLTVL.